This T cell receptor (beta chain) was captured in a study of Graves' ophthalmopathy and Graves' hyperthyroidism. The CDR3 consists of 10 residues. Germline V lookup: CDR1 SQVTM, CDR2 ANQGSEA. Investigators amplified TCR beta CDR3 regions from RNA transcripts. First-round RT-PCR relied on HTBI primers, and a second-round multiplex PCR came next. TCRdb re-derived calls from the multiplex PCR reads in MiXCR, one entry per CDR3 protein. In the table there are about 700,000 distinct CDR3 sequences, about 41% of which are singletons. If patients had other autoimmune diseases, uncontrolled infections, pregnancy or lactation, they were excluded. The PBMCs originated from roughly 10 ml of fresh peripheral blood.

Sequencing was carried out using peripheral blood. V usage is TRBV29-1 and J usage is TRBJ1-5; D may be TRBD1 (5 bases). This clonotype was obtained from an adult man with Graves' ophthalmopathy. This CDR3 reads CTAGNQPQHF. CDR3 bases: TGCACCGCAGGGAATCAGCCCCAGCATTTT.